The clone carrying this T cell receptor (beta chain) was observed a few times. The data belong to a study of T-cell reconstitution after alpha-beta-depleted transplantation in children. A library of TCRbeta sequences, prepared with unique molecular identifiers, was generated. TCRdb reprocessed the PCR reads with MiXCR, giving one entry per CDR3 protein. The sample records about 900,000 distinct CDR3 sequences, about 26% being singletons. The material was PBMCs, mostly from graft donor cells, obtained 360 days after TCRalphabeta/CD19-depleted stem cell transplant. The TCR sequence derives from a boy less than two years old who had a stem cell transplant for SCID, so the T cells may come from the graft donor.

In DNA, the CDR3 is TGTGCCAGCAGTTTGGGGCCGACAGGAATCAATCAGCCCCAGCATTTT. This encodes CASSLGPTGINQPQHF. The rearrangement links TRBV12-3 or TRBV12-4 to TRBJ1-5; tentative D call: TRBD1 (6 bases). Trimming shortened V by 3 bases and J by 3 bases, and 15 bases separated the two germline ends. There are 16 residues in the CDR3.